The rows below give T cell receptor beta chains drawn from one sample of a study of blood T cell repertoires in COVID-19. Some clones are missing from TCRdb's copy, which holds only in-frame ones; the method was immunoSEQ multiplex PCR. The data hold more than 90,000 clones, with roughly 79% observed a single time. Source material: peripheral blood. All receptors come from a woman aged 80 or over with acute or convalescent COVID-19. Both conserved end residues are part of each CDR3. A D gene is named only where the DNA matches it firmly. Expanded clones are given a class, and other clones once, few, many or no size at all.

d_call: TRBD1
clone_size: -
v_call: TRBV7-8
j_call: TRBJ1-6
cdr3_aa: CASSLEGDRGYSPLHF
cdr3_nt: TGTGCCAGCAGCTTAGAGGGGGACAGGGGTTACTCACCCCTCCACTTT

d_call: -
clone_size: -
v_call: TRBV9
j_call: TRBJ2-1
cdr3_aa: CASSSRGLAAYNEQFF
cdr3_nt: TGTGCCAGCAGCTCCCGTGGCTTAGCGGCTTACAATGAGCAGTTCTTC

d_call: TRBD1
clone_size: few
v_call: TRBV5-1
j_call: TRBJ2-1
cdr3_aa: CASSTDRDEQFF
cdr3_nt: TGCGCCAGCAGCACGGACAGGGATGAACAGTTCTTC

d_call: TRBD2
clone_size: -
v_call: TRBV24-1
j_call: TRBJ2-5
cdr3_aa: CATSDTLAGDTQYF
cdr3_nt: TGTGCCACCAGTGATACCCTAGCGGGGGACACCCAGTACTTC

d_call: TRBD1
clone_size: -
v_call: TRBV28
j_call: TRBJ2-1
cdr3_aa: CASGTGPHNEQFF
cdr3_nt: TGTGCCAGCGGGACAGGGCCTCACAATGAGCAGTTCTTC

d_call: -
clone_size: -
v_call: TRBV4-3
j_call: TRBJ1-4
cdr3_aa: CASSQEGQTNEKLFF
cdr3_nt: TGCGCCAGCAGCCAAGAGGGCCAGACTAATGAAAAACTGTTTTTT

d_call: -
clone_size: -
v_call: TRBV19
j_call: TRBJ1-1
cdr3_aa: CASTMGPGTEAFF
cdr3_nt: TGTGCCAGTACCATGGGGCCGGGCACTGAAGCTTTCTTT

d_call: TRBD1
clone_size: -
v_call: TRBV18
j_call: TRBJ1-1
cdr3_aa: CASSPGTGMNTEAFF
cdr3_nt: TGTGCCAGCTCACCTGGGACAGGGATGAACACTGAAGCTTTCTTT

d_call: TRBD2
clone_size: -
v_call: TRBV24-1
j_call: TRBJ2-1
cdr3_aa: CATSGGLAGNEQFF
cdr3_nt: TGTGCCACCAGTGGGGGACTAGCAGGAAATGAGCAGTTCTTC

d_call: TRBD2
clone_size: once
v_call: TRBV3-1/TRBV3-2
j_call: TRBJ2-5
cdr3_aa: CASSQGLAAETQYF
cdr3_nt: TGTGCCAGCAGCCAAGGACTAGCGGCAGAGACCCAGTACTTC

d_call: TRBD1
clone_size: -
v_call: TRBV4-1
j_call: TRBJ2-7
cdr3_aa: CASSQTRQGVIYEQYF
cdr3_nt: TGCGCCAGCAGCCAGACTCGACAGGGTGTAATCTACGAGCAGTACTTC

d_call: TRBD2
clone_size: -
v_call: TRBV7-3
j_call: TRBJ2-2
cdr3_aa: CASSLNSGGAQTGELFF
cdr3_nt: TGTGCCAGCAGCTTAAATAGCGGGGGGGCCCAGACCGGGGAGCTGTTTTTT

d_call: -
clone_size: -
v_call: TRBV7-2
j_call: TRBJ1-1
cdr3_aa: CASSLSGLNTEAFF
cdr3_nt: TGTGCCAGCAGCTTAAGCGGGCTGAACACTGAAGCTTTCTTT

d_call: -
clone_size: -
v_call: TRBV7-3
j_call: TRBJ2-1
cdr3_aa: CASSSAVYNEQFF
cdr3_nt: TGTGCCAGCAGCTCAGCGGTCTACAATGAGCAGTTCTTC

d_call: TRBD2
clone_size: -
v_call: TRBV25-1
j_call: TRBJ2-7
cdr3_aa: CASSDLASGGYEQYF
cdr3_nt: TGTGCCAGCAGTGACCTGGCTAGCGGGGGCTACGAGCAGTACTTC

d_call: TRBD1
clone_size: -
v_call: TRBV7-2
j_call: TRBJ1-3
cdr3_aa: CASSPPGGSGNTIYF
cdr3_nt: TGTGCCAGCAGCCCCCCAGGGGGCTCTGGAAACACCATATATTTT

d_call: -
clone_size: -
v_call: TRBV3-1/TRBV3-2
j_call: TRBJ2-1
cdr3_aa: CASSQEHWSEQFF
cdr3_nt: TGTGCCAGCAGCCAAGAACACTGGAGTGAGCAGTTCTTC

d_call: TRBD2
clone_size: -
v_call: TRBV5-4
j_call: TRBJ2-2
cdr3_aa: CASSPGTSGPARTGELFF
cdr3_nt: TGTGCCAGCAGCCCCGGGACTAGCGGCCCCGCGAGGACCGGGGAGCTGTTTTTT

d_call: -
clone_size: -
v_call: TRBV21-1
j_call: TRBJ1-5
cdr3_aa: CASPLRQTLDQPQHF
cdr3_nt: TGTGCCAGCCCCTTAAGGCAGACACTCGATCAGCCCCAGCATTTT

d_call: -
clone_size: -
v_call: TRBV27
j_call: TRBJ2-2
cdr3_aa: CASSLPPRVGTGELFF
cdr3_nt: TGTGCCAGCAGTCTCCCCCCCCGAGTTGGCACCGGGGAGCTGTTTTTT

d_call: -
clone_size: -
v_call: TRBV12-3/TRBV12-4
j_call: TRBJ2-2
cdr3_aa: CASTQSGTGELFF
cdr3_nt: TGTGCCAGCACCCAGAGCGGCACCGGGGAGCTGTTTTTT

d_call: -
clone_size: -
v_call: TRBV28
j_call: TRBJ1-3
cdr3_aa: CASSPPRGGGNTIYF
cdr3_nt: TGTGCCAGCAGTCCGCCTCGGGGAGGGGGAAACACCATATATTTT

d_call: -
clone_size: -
v_call: TRBV7-9
j_call: TRBJ2-1
cdr3_aa: CASSFRNSIYNEQFF
cdr3_nt: TGTGCCAGCAGCTTCCGTAACAGTATTTACAATGAGCAGTTCTTC

d_call: TRBD1
clone_size: -
v_call: TRBV18
j_call: TRBJ1-6
cdr3_aa: CASSPGQGFYNSPLHF
cdr3_nt: TGTGCCAGCTCACCCGGACAGGGTTTTTATAATTCACCCCTCCACTTT

d_call: TRBD1
clone_size: -
v_call: TRBV6-5
j_call: TRBJ2-7
cdr3_aa: CASKTGISEQYF
cdr3_nt: TGTGCCAGCAAGACAGGGATCAGCGAGCAGTACTTC

d_call: TRBD1
clone_size: -
v_call: TRBV19
j_call: TRBJ1-2
cdr3_aa: CASRNPGGRSYGYTF
cdr3_nt: TGTGCCAGTAGAAACCCAGGGGGGCGAAGCTATGGCTACACCTTC

d_call: -
clone_size: -
v_call: TRBV9
j_call: TRBJ1-2
cdr3_aa: CASSVGGGQGNYGYTF
cdr3_nt: TGTGCCAGCAGCGTAGGTGGTGGGCAGGGGAACTATGGCTACACCTTC

d_call: -
clone_size: -
v_call: TRBV6-2/TRBV6-3
j_call: TRBJ1-1
cdr3_aa: CASRYNLGGTEAFF
cdr3_nt: TGTGCCAGCAGATACAACCTAGGGGGAACTGAAGCTTTCTTT

d_call: -
clone_size: -
v_call: TRBV29-1
j_call: TRBJ2-5
cdr3_aa: CSAPGTAYQETQYF
cdr3_nt: TGCAGCGCTCCCGGGACTGCGTACCAAGAGACCCAGTACTTC

d_call: TRBD2
clone_size: -
v_call: TRBV5-4
j_call: TRBJ2-1
cdr3_aa: CASLRVGGGSNEQFF
cdr3_nt: TGTGCCAGCTTACGTGTCGGCGGGGGGAGTAATGAGCAGTTCTTC

d_call: TRBD2
clone_size: -
v_call: TRBV7-9
j_call: TRBJ2-3
cdr3_aa: CASPGLGYDTQYF
cdr3_nt: TGTGCCAGCCCCGGACTAGGATACGATACGCAGTATTTT

d_call: -
clone_size: once
v_call: TRBV28
j_call: TRBJ1-1
cdr3_aa: CASRQGLAEAFF
cdr3_nt: TGTGCCAGCAGACAGGGTTTGGCTGAAGCTTTCTTT

d_call: TRBD1
clone_size: -
v_call: TRBV19
j_call: TRBJ1-1
cdr3_aa: CASSQGVSGNTEAFF
cdr3_nt: TGTGCCAGCAGTCAGGGGGTAAGTGGGAACACTGAAGCTTTCTTT

d_call: -
clone_size: -
v_call: TRBV12-3/TRBV12-4
j_call: TRBJ1-5
cdr3_aa: CASRGAVQPQHF
cdr3_nt: TGTGCCAGCAGGGGGGCCGTGCAGCCCCAGCATTTT

d_call: TRBD1
clone_size: once
v_call: TRBV5-1
j_call: TRBJ1-1
cdr3_aa: CASSGGAGGASPAEAFF
cdr3_nt: TGCGCCAGCAGCGGGGGAGCAGGGGGCGCCTCTCCGGCTGAAGCTTTCTTT

d_call: -
clone_size: -
v_call: TRBV5-1
j_call: TRBJ1-2
cdr3_aa: CASSLDPTTGRGGYTF
cdr3_nt: TGCGCCAGCAGCTTGGACCCTACGACAGGCCGGGGTGGCTACACCTTC

d_call: -
clone_size: -
v_call: TRBV4-2
j_call: TRBJ1-2
cdr3_aa: CASSQAPGHNYGYTF
cdr3_nt: TGTGCCAGCAGCCAGGCCCCGGGACATAACTATGGCTACACCTTC

d_call: -
clone_size: -
v_call: TRBV24-1
j_call: TRBJ1-2
cdr3_aa: CATSDGGAGLYGYTF
cdr3_nt: TGTGCCACCAGTGATGGGGGCGCGGGCCTGTATGGCTACACCTTC

d_call: TRBD2
clone_size: once
v_call: TRBV9
j_call: TRBJ2-5
cdr3_aa: CASSVTPRGGWETQYF
cdr3_nt: TGTGCCAGCAGCGTTACCCCACGGGGGGGCTGGGAGACCCAGTACTTC

d_call: TRBD1
clone_size: -
v_call: TRBV6-5
j_call: TRBJ1-2
cdr3_aa: CASRDPGTGPRGYTF
cdr3_nt: TGTGCCAGCAGGGACCCCGGGACAGGTCCCCGGGGCTACACCTTC

d_call: -
clone_size: -
v_call: TRBV28
j_call: TRBJ1-1
cdr3_aa: CASSLSWSEAFF
cdr3_nt: TGTGCCAGCAGTTTGAGTTGGTCTGAAGCTTTCTTT

d_call: TRBD2
clone_size: -
v_call: TRBV10-3
j_call: TRBJ2-3
cdr3_aa: CAIRPGEGDTQYF
cdr3_nt: TGTGCCATCAGGCCGGGGGAGGGAGATACGCAGTATTTT

d_call: -
clone_size: -
v_call: TRBV6-2/TRBV6-3
j_call: TRBJ1-2
cdr3_aa: CASSYAGIPNYGYTF
cdr3_nt: TGTGCCAGCAGTTACGCCGGGATACCTAACTATGGCTACACCTTC

d_call: TRBD1
clone_size: -
v_call: TRBV27
j_call: TRBJ1-1
cdr3_aa: CASRGGQGRSNTEAFF
cdr3_nt: TGTGCCAGCAGGGGGGGACAGGGGAGGTCGAACACTGAAGCTTTCTTT

d_call: -
clone_size: -
v_call: TRBV7-3
j_call: TRBJ1-6
cdr3_aa: CASSLTARNSPLHF
cdr3_nt: TGTGCCAGCAGCTTAACGGCCAGAAATTCACCCCTCCACTTT

d_call: TRBD2
clone_size: -
v_call: TRBV28
j_call: TRBJ2-5
cdr3_aa: CASSLSAGTAGGTQYF
cdr3_nt: TGTGCCAGCAGTTTGAGTGCCGGGACCGCGGGGGGGACCCAGTACTTC